The clone carrying this T cell receptor beta chain was counted many times. Antigen unknown. Over 18 months of follow-up, stable hyperthyroidism required that no ophthalmopathy appear. Hyperthyroidism in these 18- to 65-year-old patients was newly diagnosed, lasting under 2 months. This specimen belongs to a study of Graves' ophthalmopathy and Graves' hyperthyroidism. From RNA, the CDR3 regions of TCR beta chains were amplified and sequenced. Second-round multiplex PCR came after first-round RT-PCR with HTBI primers. TCRdb reprocessed the multiplex PCR reads via MiXCR and lists one record per CDR3 protein. The table has about 620,000 distinct CDR3 sequences, 20% to 25% seen once; the top ten hold approximately 6.5%. Study findings and constraints: Built on 13 signatures, a model told ophthalmopathy apart from stable hyperthyroidism with approximately 91% sensitivity and approximately 81% specificity.

Germline assignment: CDR1 SGHTA and CDR2 FQGNSA. Trimming took 2 bases from V and 2 from J, leaving 10 bases between them. This CDR3 comprises 15 residues. This clonotype was obtained from a woman in her late teens or twenties with stable Graves' hyperthyroidism. Some clones in this sample may be carry-over from other donors' samples. Sequencing was carried out using peripheral blood. This chain connects TRBV7-2 to TRBJ1-5; maybe TRBD1 (6 bases). The CDR3 bases are TGTGCCAGCAGCTTAATGGGACACCGCAATCAGCCCCAGCATTTT. Translating gives CASSLMGHRNQPQHF.